One T cell receptor (beta chain) is described in this entry. Looked up from germline, CDR1 is MNHEY and CDR2 is SVGAGI. The CDR3 has 15 residues. V shed 0 bases and J 1 base; nucleotides not matched to a gene: 1. These data originate in a study of blood T cell repertoires in COVID-19. In the study overall: Italy, Spain and the United States were the sources of the convalescent and acute COVID-19 samples. PBMCs, B-cell-depleted T cells, or T cells provided the cDNA or gDNA that made up the material.

In the study's own analysis: Reference gene primer amplification gave estimated nucleated cell counts. Sequenced by immunoSEQ multiplex PCR; TCRdb stores in-frame clones only, minus some. Clone size and the V and J calls come from that table; the DNA yielded D and trimming. The table shows about 81,000 clones, with 89% occurring only once. This TCR derives from a woman older than 75 with active COVID-19. The rearrangement joins TRBV6-5 to TRBJ2-5; 8 bases align to TRBD2. Material: peripheral blood. In nucleotides, the CDR3 is TGTGCCAGCAGTTACTCGACTAGCGCCCAAGAGACCCAGTACTTC. Translated, it gives CASSYSTSAQETQYF.